This paragraph covers one T cell receptor beta chain sequence. This specimen comes from a study of blood T cells in healthy people across ages. Study-wide background: When template switching was applied, about one barcoded beta molecule was captured per two T cells.

Together with a sample-barcoded 5' primer, a J-beta primer mix was included in a second PCR lasting about 6 to 11 cycles. Tagging of each cDNA molecule was performed by a template-switch adaptor with 12 random nucleotides. One entry per CDR3 protein results from TCRdb running MiXCR on the 5' RACE reads. Counted here are 650,000 to 1,000,000 distinct CDR3 sequences, 36% occurring once; the ten biggest clones make up 10% to 15%. This CDR3 is 14 amino acids long. The V end was cut by 6 bases, the J end by 7 bases, with 22 bases between. Looked up from germline, CDR1 is DFQATT and CDR2 is SNEGSKA (reference sequence).

The chain couples TRBV20-1 to TRBJ2-7, with D perhaps assigned TRBD1 or TRBD2 (5 bases each). Sequenced sample: blood. The receptor was isolated from a man between 18 and 29 years old in good health. In DNA form, the CDR3 reads TGCAGTGCCACCCTGAGGGACGGTTACAATGAGCAGTACTTC. It yields the protein CSATLRDGYNEQYF.